A single sample is the source of the 8 T cell receptor beta chains below, sequenced in a study of T cell changes during pregnancy in multiple sclerosis. Repertoires were generated with immunoSEQ multiplex PCR, while TCRdb's copy carries only in-frame clones and drops some. The sample yields about 38,000 clones, 90% to 95% seen once. The sample in question was CD4+ T cells from peripheral blood mononuclear cells, obtained in the third trimester of pregnancy. Receptors were obtained from a female donor in good health, enrolled as a control in a pregnancy study.

The chain employs TRBV19 and TRBJ1-4, with 10 positions matching TRBD1. This CDR3 has 18 residues. Per the germline V gene, CDR1 is LNHDA and CDR2 is SQIVND (reference sequence). The J segment lost 6 bases and the V segment lost 4 bases, leaving 14 bases of the junction unmatched. This chain's CDR3 is CASSRRQGAQVRDEKLFF. The CDR3 DNA reads as TGTGCCAGTAGTAGACGACAGGGGGCCCAGGTTCGAGATGAAAAACTGTTTTTT.

In its sample, this clone was seen a few times. The rearrangement uses TRBV19 and TRBJ1-1, with unresolved D. The germline V and J ends were trimmed by 5 bases and 3 bases, with 10 bases remaining between them. CDR3 length: 13 amino acids. The germline gives CDR1 LNHDA, CDR2 SQIVND (reference sequence). The CDR3 region has the DNA TGTGCCAGTAGTCTGTTGAGGGACACTGAAGCTTTCTTT. Its protein product is CASSLLRDTEAFF. The entire variable domain, with the rest obtained from reference TRBV19 and TRBJ1-1, is as follows: DGGITQSPKYLFRKEGQNVTLSCEQNLNHDAMYWYRQDPGQGLRLIYYSQIVNDFQKGDIAEGYSVSREKKESFPLTVTSAQKNPTAFYLCASSLLRDTEAFFGQGTRLTVV.

V and J are TRBV6-6 and TRBJ2-5; TRBD1 aligns across 7 bases. CDR3 length: 14 residues. V shed 5 bases, J shed 2 bases, and the junction held 5 bases outside the gene matches. From germline, CDR1 is MNHNY and CDR2 SVGAGI (reference sequence). The CDR3 DNA is TGTGCCAGCAGTGACACAGGGGTTCAAGAGACCCAGTACTTC. Protein product: CASSDTGVQETQYF.

This chain links TRBV6-1 with TRBJ1-6; D call uncertain. The V end lost 5 bases, the J end lost 7 bases, and 15 bases lay between the germline ends. Germline CDR1 MNHNS, CDR2 SASEGT. The CDR3 contains 15 residues. CDR3: CASSIVNARNSPLHF. In DNA form, the CDR3 reads TGTGCCAGCAGTATAGTGAACGCTCGGAATTCACCCCTCCACTTT.

V and J are TRBV12-5 and TRBJ2-1; 16 nucleotides line up with TRBD2. After removal of 5 bases from V and 5 bases from J, the junction contained 6 bases not matched to a gene. The CDR3 loop spans 17 amino acids. Germline assignment: CDR1 LGHNT and CDR2 FRNRAP. In DNA form, the CDR3 reads TGTGCTAGTGGTCCGGGGACTAGCGGGGGGGTAAACAATGAGCAGTTCTTC. Protein: CASGPGTSGGVNNEQFF.

This chain joins TRBV7-2 and TRBJ2-5; D gene uncertain. V lost 5 bases to trimming and J lost 2 bases, with 3 bases between them. This CDR3 is 11 amino acids long. The germline V gene has CDR1 SGHTA and CDR2 FQGNSA. The CDR3 DNA sequence: TGTGCCAGCAGCCAACAAGAGACCCAGTACTTC. Amino acids: CASSQQETQYF. The full variable domain, with the rest looked up from reference TRBV7-2 and TRBJ2-5, is GAGVSQSPSNKVTEKGKDVELRCDPISGHTALYWYRQSLGQGLEFLIYFQGNSAPDKSGLPSDRFSAERTGGSVSTLTIQRTQQEDSAVYLCASSQQETQYFGPGTRLLVL.

This clone was picked up a small number of times. The V gene is TRBV18, the J gene TRBJ2-1, with 9 bases matching TRBD1. Germline CDR1 is KGHSH and CDR2 is LQKENI. Trimming cost V 3 bases and J 5 bases; bases outside gene matches: 5. CDR3 length: 15 amino acids. The CDR3 loop is CASSPGQGGHNEQFF. CDR3 DNA: TGTGCCAGCTCACCGGGACAGGGAGGACACAATGAGCAGTTCTTC. The whole variable domain, filled in from reference TRBV18 and TRBJ2-1, reads NAGVMQNPRHLVRRRGQEARLRCSPMKGHSHVYWYRQLPEEGLKFMVYLQKENIIDESGMPKERFSAEFPKEGPSILRIQQVVRGDSAAYFCASSPGQGGHNEQFFGPGTRLTVL.

The V gene is TRBV7-2, the J gene TRBJ2-1, with D possibly matching TRBD2 (6 bases). The V gene lost 1 base and the J gene lost 3 bases, with 7 bases spanning the gap. Germline CDR1 reads SGHTA; CDR2 reads FQGNSA. The CDR3 loop spans 14 amino acids. The CDR3 is CASSLGGNYNEQFF. DNA of the CDR3: TGTGCCAGCAGCTTAGGCGGGAACTACAATGAGCAGTTCTTC.